A selection of T cell receptor beta chains follows, all from one sample in a study of PD-1 blockade in classical Hodgkin lymphoma. Data came from immunoSEQ multiplex PCR; TCRdb stores just in-frame clones and leaves some out. This sample carries roughly 56,000 clones, nearly 90% of them seen once, and the ten largest clones take approximately 8.4%. This material consisted of peripheral blood mononuclear cells (PBMCs), taken before the fourth cycle of nivolumab. The receptors originated from a human donor with classical Hodgkin lymphoma. The CDR3 runs from the conserved cysteine through the conserved F or W. The D gene is left open where the match is weak. Clone size is not always given. Where it is, it says once, few, many or a class for expanded clones.

CDR3 protein,CDR3 DNA,CDR3 length,clone size,J gene,V gene,D gene
CASRPTYYNEQFF,TGTGCCAGCAGGCCGACTTATTACAATGAGCAGTTCTTC,13,NA,TRBJ2-1,TRBV6-5,NA
CASSDYGRGEGEAFF,TGCGCCAGCAGTGATTACGGCAGGGGAGAGGGTGAAGCTTTCTTT,15,NA,TRBJ1-1,TRBV10-1,NA
CASSQRENYGYTF,TGTGCCAGCAGCCAGCGAGAAAACTATGGCTACACCTTC,13,NA,TRBJ1-2,TRBV14,NA
CASSQDWAGGGYNEQFF,TGTGCCAGCAGCCAAGATTGGGCGGGCGGGGGGTACAATGAGCAGTTCTTC,17,NA,TRBJ2-1,TRBV14,TRBD2
CASIRGNTGELFF,TGTGCCAGCATCAGGGGGAACACCGGGGAGCTGTTTTTT,13,NA,TRBJ2-2,TRBV28,NA
CATGTSGSLYTQYF,TGTGCCACCGGGACTAGCGGGAGTCTGTATACGCAGTATTTT,14,NA,TRBJ2-3,TRBV10-3,TRBD2
CASSSGQGYNEQFF,TGCGCCAGCAGCTCGGGACAGGGATACAATGAGCAGTTCTTC,14,once,TRBJ2-1,TRBV5-1,TRBD1
CASIVAGTNNEQFF,TGTGCCAGCATCGTAGCGGGGACTAACAATGAGCAGTTCTTC,14,NA,TRBJ2-1,TRBV7-9,TRBD2
CASSKGDTSYEQYF,TGCGCCAGCAGCAAAGGCGACACTTCCTACGAGCAGTACTTC,14,NA,TRBJ2-7,TRBV5-1,NA
CASSFRGTGEGVQYF,TGTGCCAGCAGCTTCCGCGGGACAGGAGAAGGGGTGCAGTACTTC,15,NA,TRBJ2-7,TRBV7-9,TRBD1
CASSPSGLATGTDTQYF,TGTGCCAGCAGCCCTTCGGGACTAGCGACGGGGACAGATACGCAGTATTTT,17,NA,TRBJ2-3,TRBV7-9,TRBD2
CASSQLWTGGNEQFF,TGCGCCAGCAGTCAATTATGGACAGGGGGTAATGAGCAGTTCTTC,15,NA,TRBJ2-1,TRBV23-1,TRBD1
CASTDGDYEQYF,TGTGCCAGCACCGACGGGGACTACGAGCAGTACTTC,12,once,TRBJ2-7,TRBV7-9,NA
CASSLSLGLAGGYDF,TGCGCCAGCAGCTTGTCATTGGGACTAGCGGGGGGATACGACTTC,15,NA,TRBJ2-5,TRBV5-1,TRBD2
CASSLAGYNSPLHF,TGTGCCAGCAGCTTAGCCGGGTATAATTCACCCCTCCACTTT,14,NA,TRBJ1-6,TRBV11-2,NA
CASSLRGQGDYEQYF,TGTGCCAGCTCACTAAGGGGACAGGGTGACTACGAGCAGTACTTC,15,NA,TRBJ2-7,TRBV18,TRBD1
CASSLDIMNTEAFF,TGCGCCAGCAGCTTGGACATAATGAACACTGAAGCTTTCTTT,14,NA,TRBJ1-1,TRBV5-1,NA
CASSLGVIEAFF,TGTGCCAGCAGCTTAGGGGTTATTGAAGCTTTCTTT,12,NA,TRBJ1-1,TRBV7-9,NA
CASTHPAAGETQYF,TGTGCCAGCACACACCCGGCCGCCGGAGAGACCCAGTACTTC,14,NA,TRBJ2-5,TRBV28,NA
CASTPVGGVGGYTF,TGTGCCAGCACGCCTGTTGGGGGCGTTGGTGGCTACACCTTC,14,NA,TRBJ1-2,TRBV6-6,NA
CASSQVGVETQYF,TGTGCCAGCAGCCAGGTCGGGGTAGAGACCCAGTACTTC,13,NA,TRBJ2-5,TRBV7-6,NA
CAWSQVGAETSGYTF,TGTGCCTGGAGTCAGGTAGGGGCCGAGACTAGTGGCTACACCTTC,15,NA,TRBJ1-2,TRBV30,NA
CASSFVWTGTGQPQHF,TGTGCCAGTAGTTTCGTCTGGACAGGGACGGGTCAGCCCCAGCATTTT,16,few,TRBJ1-5,TRBV19,TRBD1
CASSQEQGYEQYF,TGTGCCAGCTCACAGGAACAGGGGTACGAGCAGTACTTC,13,NA,TRBJ2-7,TRBV18,TRBD1
CAGRVDTGELFF,TGTGCCGGGAGGGTGGACACCGGGGAGCTGTTTTTT,12,NA,TRBJ2-2,TRBV7-9,TRBD2
CASSGGSRPNPVYVRATF,TGTGCCAGCAGTGGCGGATCACGTCCGAACCCGGTCTATGTTAGGGCTACCTTC,18,NA,TRBJ1-2,TRBV2,NA
CASEIGAGANVLTF,TGTGCCAGTGAAATCGGGGCTGGGGCCAACGTCCTGACTTTC,14,once,TRBJ2-6,TRBV2,NA
CASSPGGLGYEQYF,TGTGCCAGCAGCCCCGGCGGACTAGGCTACGAGCAGTACTTC,14,NA,TRBJ2-7,TRBV7-9,TRBD2
CASSQNINRGGGANVLTF,TGTGCCAGCAGTCAAAATATCAATAGGGGAGGCGGGGCCAACGTCCTGACTTTC,18,NA,TRBJ2-6,TRBV2,NA
CASSALAGDNIQYF,TGTGCCAGCAGTGCGCTAGCGGGGGATAACATTCAGTACTTC,14,NA,TRBJ2-4,TRBV2,TRBD2
CASSQGPNVAFF,TGTGCCAGCAGCCAAGGACCTAACGTGGCTTTCTTT,12,NA,TRBJ1-1,TRBV4-2,NA
CASSPPWGQNTEAFF,TGTGCCAGCAGCCCCCCCTGGGGACAGAACACTGAAGCTTTCTTT,15,NA,TRBJ1-1,TRBV7-6,NA
CASSLGTGMNEKLFF,TGCGCCAGCAGCTTGGGGACAGGGATGAATGAAAAACTGTTTTTT,15,NA,TRBJ1-4,TRBV5-1,TRBD1
CASSQVDRAADGYTF,TGTGCCAGCAGCCAGGTAGACAGGGCCGCGGATGGCTACACCTTC,15,NA,TRBJ1-2,TRBV4-2,TRBD1
CSVRQINEKLFF,TGCAGCGTGAGACAGATTAATGAAAAACTGTTTTTT,12,once,TRBJ1-4,TRBV29-1,NA
CASSPGTSGHPGTQYF,TGTGCCAGCAGCCCTGGGACTAGCGGCCACCCGGGGACCCAGTACTTC,16,NA,TRBJ2-5,TRBV11-2,TRBD2
CASIPYETQYF,TGTGCCAGCATTCCATACGAGACCCAGTACTTC,11,NA,TRBJ2-5,TRBV2,NA
CASSLGLAGGALKPQHF,TGTGCCAGCAGCTTAGGGCTGGCAGGGGGCGCTTTAAAGCCCCAGCATTTT,17,once,TRBJ1-5,TRBV7-2,TRBD1
CASSTGTGLTTGELFF,TGTGCCAGTAGTACTGGGACAGGGCTCACTACCGGGGAGCTGTTTTTT,16,NA,TRBJ2-2,TRBV19,TRBD1
CASSLVQGSYNEQFF,TGCGCCAGCAGCTTGGTGCAGGGCTCCTACAATGAGCAGTTCTTC,15,NA,TRBJ2-1,TRBV5-1,NA
CASSPRGGYLFDTQYF,TGTGCCAGCTCACCACGCGGGGGGTACCTTTTCGATACGCAGTATTTT,16,NA,TRBJ2-3,TRBV18,TRBD2
CAWSPETGTETQYF,TGTGCCTGGAGCCCCGAGACCGGGACTGAGACCCAGTACTTC,14,NA,TRBJ2-5,TRBV30,NA
CASSLMAGGAGEQYF,TGCGCCAGCAGCTTGATGGCAGGGGGCGCGGGCGAGCAGTACTTC,15,NA,TRBJ2-7,TRBV5-1,TRBD1
CASPDEQFF,TGTGCCAGCCCCGATGAGCAGTTCTTC,9,NA,TRBJ2-1,TRBV7-3,NA
CASSNRDRGVYEQYF,TGTGCCAGCAGTAACCGGGACAGGGGCGTCTACGAGCAGTACTTC,15,NA,TRBJ2-7,TRBV6-5,TRBD1
CASSEEGIPNQPQHF,TGTGCCAGCAGTGAGGAGGGAATACCCAATCAGCCCCAGCATTTT,15,few,TRBJ1-5,TRBV2,NA
CASSSQGVNEKLFF,TGCGCCAGCAGCTCCCAGGGGGTCAATGAAAAACTGTTTTTT,14,NA,TRBJ1-4,TRBV5-1,TRBD1
CASSLAGTGNEKLFF,TGCGCCAGCAGCTTGGCCGGGACAGGGAATGAAAAACTGTTTTTT,15,NA,TRBJ1-4,TRBV5-1,TRBD1
CASSRTSPINYNEQFF,TGTGCCAGCAGCAGGACTAGCCCTATAAACTACAATGAGCAGTTCTTC,16,few,TRBJ2-1,TRBV7-3,TRBD2
CASSLAGASYEQYF,TGTGCCAGCAGCCTAGCGGGGGCATCCTACGAGCAGTACTTC,14,NA,TRBJ2-7,TRBV27,TRBD2
CASSFLPSSGNTIYF,TGTGCCAGCAGTTTTCTCCCATCCTCTGGAAACACCATATATTTT,15,NA,TRBJ1-3,TRBV27,NA
CASSIIGNQPQHF,TGTGCCAGTAGTATAATCGGGAATCAGCCCCAGCATTTT,13,few,TRBJ1-5,TRBV19,NA
CASSLMSDEQYF,TGTGCCAGCAGCTTAATGAGTGACGAGCAGTACTTC,12,NA,TRBJ2-7,TRBV7-9,NA
CASSEGMQNQPQHF,TGTGCCAGCAGTGAAGGTATGCAGAATCAGCCCCAGCATTTT,14,NA,TRBJ1-5,TRBV6-1,NA
CASSHGGLNEKLFF,TGTGCCAGCAGCCATGGGGGACTTAATGAAAAACTGTTTTTT,14,NA,TRBJ1-4,TRBV14,NA
CASSYEAPRGNQPQHF,TGTGCCAGCAGTTACGAGGCTCCCCGGGGCAATCAGCCCCAGCATTTT,16,NA,TRBJ1-5,TRBV6-5,NA
CASSLAGTSIQYF,TGTGCCAGCAGCTTAGCAGGGACATCTATTCAGTACTTC,13,NA,TRBJ2-4,TRBV7-9,NA